Listed below are T cell receptor beta chains from one sample, sequenced in a study of blood T cell repertoires in COVID-19. Profiling relied on immunoSEQ multiplex PCR, and the TCRdb table lists in-frame clones only, not all of them. Here the sample spans 39,000 or so clones, 65% to 85% being singletons. The sample was peripheral blood. The receptor set was obtained from a woman older than 75 with active or convalescent COVID-19. Both conserved end residues are part of each CDR3. Each record gives: CDR3 DNA, CDR3 protein, clone size, D gene, J gene, V gene. D genes are given only for firm matches. Rows may omit the clone size; those that give it use once, few, many or a size class.

TGCGCCAGCAGCAGGGGGAGTCCCGACTACGAGCAGTACTTC | CASSRGSPDYEQYF | NA | NA | TRBJ2-7 | TRBV5-1
TGCGCCAGCAGCCCGACAGGTTGGGCCGGGGAGCTGTTTTTT | CASSPTGWAGELFF | few | NA | TRBJ2-2 | TRBV10-1
TGCAGTGCTAGTGAGGTCAGAGGTCAGTTCTTC | CSASEVRGQFF | NA | NA | TRBJ2-1 | TRBV20-1
TGCGCCAGCAGCTTGTGGACACCGAATGAAAAACTGTTTTTT | CASSLWTPNEKLFF | once | NA | TRBJ1-4 | TRBV5-1
TGTGCCAGCACCGACGGGGGGGCAAGTCGTGAAAAACTGTTTTTT | CASTDGGASREKLFF | NA | NA | TRBJ1-4 | TRBV6-5
TGTGCCAGCAGTGAAACCACAGGGGGTAACTATGGCTACACCTTC | CASSETTGGNYGYTF | NA | TRBD1 | TRBJ1-2 | TRBV6-1
TGTGCCAGCAGTGATACAGGGGGCAATCAGCCCCAGCATTTT | CASSDTGGNQPQHF | NA | TRBD1 | TRBJ1-5 | TRBV2
TGTGCCAGCAGTTTATCCGGGGTGAGATATGGCTACACCTTC | CASSLSGVRYGYTF | NA | NA | TRBJ1-2 | TRBV27
TGTGCCAGTGGGAGGACATCTGGGACCTTC | CASGRTSGTF | once | NA | TRBJ1-2 | TRBV19
TGTGCCAGCAGCCCCCCAGGGTACAATGAGCAGTTCTTC | CASSPPGYNEQFF | once | NA | TRBJ2-1 | TRBV28
TGTGCCAGCAGCCAAACTAGCGGGACCTCCTACGAGCAGTACTTC | CASSQTSGTSYEQYF | NA | TRBD2 | TRBJ2-7 | TRBV3-1/TRBV3-2
TGTGCCTGGAGTTTGGCGACCGGGACTAGGGACACTGAAGCTTTCTTT | CAWSLATGTRDTEAFF | NA | NA | TRBJ1-1 | TRBV30
TGTGCCAGCAGCTTCCTACGTGAGCAGTTCTTC | CASSFLREQFF | NA | NA | TRBJ2-1 | TRBV3-1/TRBV3-2
TGCGCCAGCAGTCAATCCGGGGGGGCAGGAAACACCATATATTTT | CASSQSGGAGNTIYF | NA | NA | TRBJ1-3 | TRBV23-1
TGTGCCAGCATCGAGGACAGGGTCAACACTGAAGCTTTCTTT | CASIEDRVNTEAFF | NA | TRBD1 | TRBJ1-1 | TRBV6-5
TGTGCCAGCAGCTTAGCAGGACAGGGGGTATTTCCCTATGGCTACACCTTC | CASSLAGQGVFPYGYTF | NA | TRBD1 | TRBJ1-2 | TRBV11-2